This T cell receptor (beta chain) stems from a study of blood T cell repertoires in COVID-19. Overall study context: COVID-19 samples from acute and convalescent phases originated in the United States, Italy and Spain. From T cells, B-cell-depleted T cells, or PBMCs came the material, which was cDNA or gDNA.

Authors' methods: Estimated nucleated cell counts came from reference gene primer amplification. TCRdb keeps only in-frame clones here, not all; method: immunoSEQ multiplex PCR. V and J calls plus clone size are reproduced from that table; the DNA served to infer D and trimming. Counted here are around 19,000 clones, roughly 88% occurring once; the ten biggest clones make up roughly 15%. The V end lost 1 base, the J end lost 1 base, and 13 bases lay between the germline ends. CDR1 SGHRS and CDR2 YFSETQ come from the germline V gene. The CDR3 is 16 residues long. In its sample, this clone was seen a few times.

Sequencing used peripheral blood. The source is a human donor in a cohort sampled during active COVID-19. The rearrangement links TRBV5-1 to TRBJ2-3; possibly TRBD1 for D (6 bases). The CDR3 coding sequence is TGCGCCAGCAGCTTGCTCAGGGGTGTCGGCACAGATACGCAGTATTTT. It yields the protein CASSLLRGVGTDTQYF.